The rows below give T cell receptor beta chains drawn from one sample of a study of T cell responses to AZD1222 COVID-19 vaccine. TCRdb's table, derived via immunoSEQ multiplex PCR, lists solely in-frame clones and lacks some. Among 180,000 or so clones, approximately 94% were seen once, and the ten largest hold 0.64%. The sample here was peripheral blood, taken on day 0 of AZD1222 vaccination. The receptors shown here come from an adult in good health. CDR3s include the opening cysteine and the closing phenylalanine or tryptophan. The D gene is left open where the match is weak. Clone size is not always given. Where it is, it says once, few, many or a class for expanded clones.

CDR3nt: TGCGCCAGCAGCTGGACTAGCGGGGGAAGTGAAAAACTGTTTTTT
CDR3aa: CASSWTSGGSEKLFF
v_gene: TRBV5-1
j_gene: TRBJ1-4
len: 15
abundance: once
d_gene: .

CDR3nt: TGTGCCATCAGTGATCCCGGGACAGGGGCCTACGAGCAGTACTTC
CDR3aa: CAISDPGTGAYEQYF
v_gene: TRBV10-3
j_gene: TRBJ2-7
len: 15
abundance: .
d_gene: TRBD1

CDR3nt: TGTGCCAGCAGCTGGGGCCTAGCGGTTCCCAATGAGCAGTTCTTC
CDR3aa: CASSWGLAVPNEQFF
v_gene: TRBV6-5
j_gene: TRBJ2-1
len: 15
abundance: .
d_gene: TRBD2

CDR3nt: TGTGCCAGCATCCGGGCGCCCAGCTCCTACAATGAGCAGTTCTTC
CDR3aa: CASIRAPSSYNEQFF
v_gene: TRBV7-8
j_gene: TRBJ2-1
len: 15
abundance: .
d_gene: .

CDR3nt: TGTGCCAGCAGTCCGAATTACAATGAGCAGTTCTTC
CDR3aa: CASSPNYNEQFF
v_gene: TRBV12-3/TRBV12-4
j_gene: TRBJ2-1
len: 12
abundance: .
d_gene: .

CDR3nt: TGTGCCAGCAGTTTAACGGGGGTTGCGTCGCAAGCTTTCTTT
CDR3aa: CASSLTGVASQAFF
v_gene: TRBV28
j_gene: TRBJ1-1
len: 14
abundance: .
d_gene: .

CDR3nt: TGTGCCAGCAGCCCCCGCCGAGCGGGAAATTCCTACGAGCAGTACTTC
CDR3aa: CASSPRRAGNSYEQYF
v_gene: TRBV5-4
j_gene: TRBJ2-7
len: 16
abundance: .
d_gene: TRBD2

CDR3nt: TGTGCCAGCAGCAAGCAGGGGTTAGCCAAAAACATTCAGTACTTC
CDR3aa: CASSKQGLAKNIQYF
v_gene: TRBV7-9
j_gene: TRBJ2-4
len: 15
abundance: .
d_gene: .

CDR3nt: TGTGCCAGCAGTTTTGGGGGCCCAACTAATGAAAAACTGTTTTTT
CDR3aa: CASSFGGPTNEKLFF
v_gene: TRBV27
j_gene: TRBJ1-4
len: 15
abundance: .
d_gene: .

CDR3nt: TGTGCCAGCAGCAAATCGTCCGGTATGGGTCAGCCCCAGCATTTT
CDR3aa: CASSKSSGMGQPQHF
v_gene: TRBV21-1
j_gene: TRBJ1-5
len: 15
abundance: .
d_gene: .

CDR3nt: TGCAGTGCTAGTCAAGGGATAGATACGCAGTATTTT
CDR3aa: CSASQGIDTQYF
v_gene: TRBV20-1
j_gene: TRBJ2-3
len: 12
abundance: .
d_gene: .

CDR3nt: TGTGCCAGCAGCCAGCGAACCGGGACAGCTAAATTCTTC
CDR3aa: CASSQRTGTAKFF
v_gene: TRBV3-1/TRBV3-2
j_gene: TRBJ1-2
len: 13
abundance: .
d_gene: TRBD1

CDR3nt: TGTGCCATCAGTGATGGTTTTACGACTGAAGCTTTCTTT
CDR3aa: CAISDGFTTEAFF
v_gene: TRBV10-3
j_gene: TRBJ1-1
len: 13
abundance: .
d_gene: .

CDR3nt: TGTGCCAGCAGTCAGAACGGCATGCATGAAAAACTGTTTTTT
CDR3aa: CASSQNGMHEKLFF
v_gene: TRBV27
j_gene: TRBJ1-4
len: 14
abundance: .
d_gene: .

CDR3nt: TGTGCCATCAGTGAGTCTGGGCAGGGGGCGCGTGGCTACACCTTC
CDR3aa: CAISESGQGARGYTF
v_gene: TRBV10-3
j_gene: TRBJ1-2
len: 15
abundance: .
d_gene: TRBD1

CDR3nt: TGTGCCAGCAGCCCAAGCCGCGACAGGTCGGTAGCTTTCTTT
CDR3aa: CASSPSRDRSVAFF
v_gene: TRBV7-9
j_gene: TRBJ1-1
len: 14
abundance: .
d_gene: .

CDR3nt: TGTGCCAGTAGTGCAGGGGGCTCCTTCTACAATGAGCAGTTCTTC
CDR3aa: CASSAGGSFYNEQFF
v_gene: TRBV19
j_gene: TRBJ2-1
len: 15
abundance: .
d_gene: TRBD1

CDR3nt: TGTGCCACCAGTGATTCCCAAGCGGGAGGTTGGGCTGGGTACAATGAGCAGTTCTTC
CDR3aa: CATSDSQAGGWAGYNEQFF
v_gene: TRBV24-1
j_gene: TRBJ2-1
len: 19
abundance: once
d_gene: TRBD2

CDR3nt: TGTGCCAGCAGTTACTTACGGGGCGGAAACACTGAAGCTTTCTTT
CDR3aa: CASSYLRGGNTEAFF
v_gene: TRBV6-5
j_gene: TRBJ1-1
len: 15
abundance: .
d_gene: .

CDR3nt: TGTGCCAGCAGCTTAGGAGAGGGACGCGACAATCAGCCCCAGCATTTT
CDR3aa: CASSLGEGRDNQPQHF
v_gene: TRBV7-6
j_gene: TRBJ1-5
len: 16
abundance: .
d_gene: .

CDR3nt: TGTGCCAGCAGCACAGGACAGGGGAAATGGGGAAACACCATATATTTT
CDR3aa: CASSTGQGKWGNTIYF
v_gene: TRBV7-8
j_gene: TRBJ1-3
len: 16
abundance: .
d_gene: TRBD1

CDR3nt: TGTGCCAGCAGCTCTCAGGGGGAGAGGACTGAAGCTTTCTTT
CDR3aa: CASSSQGERTEAFF
v_gene: TRBV11-2
j_gene: TRBJ1-1
len: 14
abundance: .
d_gene: TRBD1

CDR3nt: TGTGCCAGTAGTATAGGGGGGACGGAAAATCAGCCCCAGCATTTT
CDR3aa: CASSIGGTENQPQHF
v_gene: TRBV19
j_gene: TRBJ1-5
len: 15
abundance: .
d_gene: .

CDR3nt: TGCAGTGCTAGTTATCCAGGCACACTACTCAATCAGCCCCAGCATTTT
CDR3aa: CSASYPGTLLNQPQHF
v_gene: TRBV20-1
j_gene: TRBJ1-5
len: 16
abundance: .
d_gene: .

CDR3nt: TGTGCCAGCAGTTTGGGCACTCGAAGGAAGACCCAGTACTTC
CDR3aa: CASSLGTRRKTQYF
v_gene: TRBV28
j_gene: TRBJ2-5
len: 14
abundance: .
d_gene: .

CDR3nt: TGTGCCAGCAGCGACATGCAGGGTTATAATTCACCCCTCCACTTT
CDR3aa: CASSDMQGYNSPLHF
v_gene: TRBV9
j_gene: TRBJ1-6
len: 15
abundance: .
d_gene: .

CDR3nt: TGTGCCAGCCGCACCTATAATTCACCCCTCCACTTT
CDR3aa: CASRTYNSPLHF
v_gene: TRBV27
j_gene: TRBJ1-6
len: 12
abundance: .
d_gene: .

CDR3nt: TGCGCCAGCAAGTACCTAGCGGGGTGGAATGAGCAGTTCTTC
CDR3aa: CASKYLAGWNEQFF
v_gene: TRBV10-2
j_gene: TRBJ2-1
len: 14
abundance: .
d_gene: TRBD2

CDR3nt: TGTGCCAGCAGTCGCGGACAGGGCTTTTCACCCCTCCACTTT
CDR3aa: CASSRGQGFSPLHF
v_gene: TRBV6-5
j_gene: TRBJ1-6
len: 14
abundance: .
d_gene: TRBD1

CDR3nt: TGTGCCACCAGCAGCCGGGACAGGGGGTTGGAAAAACTGTTTTTT
CDR3aa: CATSSRDRGLEKLFF
v_gene: TRBV15
j_gene: TRBJ1-4
len: 15
abundance: .
d_gene: TRBD1

CDR3nt: TGCGCCAGCAGCTTGGGGGCCCGAGGGCTGAACACTGAAGCTTTCTTT
CDR3aa: CASSLGARGLNTEAFF
v_gene: TRBV5-1
j_gene: TRBJ1-1
len: 16
abundance: .
d_gene: .

CDR3nt: TGTGCCAGCTCACCACCGCAGGGAGGTTCACCCCTCCACTTT
CDR3aa: CASSPPQGGSPLHF
v_gene: TRBV18
j_gene: TRBJ1-6
len: 14
abundance: .
d_gene: .

CDR3nt: TGCAGTGCTAGTCTACTTGACTTTCTCACCGGGGAGCTGTTTTTT
CDR3aa: CSASLLDFLTGELFF
v_gene: TRBV20-1
j_gene: TRBJ2-2
len: 15
abundance: .
d_gene: .

CDR3nt: TGTGCCAGTACCTCCGCCGGGCCCTCCTACAATGAGCAGTTCTTC
CDR3aa: CASTSAGPSYNEQFF
v_gene: TRBV19
j_gene: TRBJ2-1
len: 15
abundance: .
d_gene: .

CDR3nt: TGTGCCAGCAGTTCACAGGGGGTGGTTGGGGGGCGGGCTTTCTTT
CDR3aa: CASSSQGVVGGRAFF
v_gene: TRBV28
j_gene: TRBJ1-1
len: 15
abundance: .
d_gene: TRBD1

CDR3nt: TGCAGTGCTAGTACTAGCGGGAATTACGAGCAGTACTTC
CDR3aa: CSASTSGNYEQYF
v_gene: TRBV20-1
j_gene: TRBJ2-7
len: 13
abundance: .
d_gene: TRBD2

CDR3nt: TGTGCCAGCAGTTTACCCGGGAGTGGACAGCCCCAGCATTTT
CDR3aa: CASSLPGSGQPQHF
v_gene: TRBV28
j_gene: TRBJ1-5
len: 14
abundance: .
d_gene: .

CDR3nt: TGTGCCACCGCCGAGAGAGCAACTAATGAAAAACTGTTTTTT
CDR3aa: CATAERATNEKLFF
v_gene: TRBV10-3
j_gene: TRBJ1-4
len: 14
abundance: .
d_gene: .

CDR3nt: TGTGCCAGCAGCTCCTCGAGATCGGGGCGGGAGCAGTACTTC
CDR3aa: CASSSSRSGREQYF
v_gene: TRBV11-2
j_gene: TRBJ2-7
len: 14
abundance: .
d_gene: .

CDR3nt: TGTGCCAGCAGCTTAGGGCCCCGACTAGCGGGAGAGTACAATGAGCAGTTCTTC
CDR3aa: CASSLGPRLAGEYNEQFF
v_gene: TRBV11-2
j_gene: TRBJ2-1
len: 18
abundance: .
d_gene: TRBD2

CDR3nt: TGTGCCAGCAGCTTAGGAGTAGCCGGGGCCAAGGAGCAGTTCTTC
CDR3aa: CASSLGVAGAKEQFF
v_gene: TRBV11-3
j_gene: TRBJ2-1
len: 15
abundance: .
d_gene: .

CDR3nt: TGTGCCAGGGACCGTGGCTCTGGAAACACCATATATTTT
CDR3aa: CARDRGSGNTIYF
v_gene: TRBV30
j_gene: TRBJ1-3
len: 13
abundance: .
d_gene: .

CDR3nt: TGTGCCAGCAGTTACTTAGCGGAGTACAATGAGCAGTTCTTC
CDR3aa: CASSYLAEYNEQFF
v_gene: TRBV6-5
j_gene: TRBJ2-1
len: 14
abundance: .
d_gene: .

CDR3nt: TGTGCCAGCAGCCCACTTGGGGGCACTGAAGCTTTCTTT
CDR3aa: CASSPLGGTEAFF
v_gene: TRBV5-5
j_gene: TRBJ1-1
len: 13
abundance: .
d_gene: .

CDR3nt: TGTGCCAGCTCACCACAGGACAGGGATAGACGTCAATCTGGAAACACCATATATTTT
CDR3aa: CASSPQDRDRRQSGNTIYF
v_gene: TRBV18
j_gene: TRBJ1-3
len: 19
abundance: .
d_gene: TRBD1

CDR3nt: TGTGCCAGCGGAGGGGTCGGGTACCAAGAGACCCAGTACTTC
CDR3aa: CASGGVGYQETQYF
v_gene: TRBV27
j_gene: TRBJ2-5
len: 14
abundance: once
d_gene: .

CDR3nt: TGTGCCTGGAGGTCGGGACTGAATAATGAAAAACTGTTTTTT
CDR3aa: CAWRSGLNNEKLFF
v_gene: TRBV30
j_gene: TRBJ1-4
len: 14
abundance: .
d_gene: .

CDR3nt: TGTGCCAGCAGTGAAGTCTATTCCCGGGGGCCCTTCCATCAGCCCCAGCATTTT
CDR3aa: CASSEVYSRGPFHQPQHF
v_gene: TRBV6-1
j_gene: TRBJ1-5
len: 18
abundance: once
d_gene: .

CDR3nt: TGTGCCAGCCGACCCCCAGGTGACACCGGGGAGCTGTTTTTT
CDR3aa: CASRPPGDTGELFF
v_gene: TRBV3-1/TRBV3-2
j_gene: TRBJ2-2
len: 14
abundance: .
d_gene: .

CDR3nt: TGTGCCAGCTCATACCAGGGAAGCAATCAGCCCCAGCATTTT
CDR3aa: CASSYQGSNQPQHF
v_gene: TRBV18
j_gene: TRBJ1-5
len: 14
abundance: once
d_gene: .

CDR3nt: TGTGCCTGGAGTGGGGGGGGGAATCAGCCCCAGCATTTT
CDR3aa: CAWSGGGNQPQHF
v_gene: TRBV30
j_gene: TRBJ1-5
len: 13
abundance: few
d_gene: .

CDR3nt: TGTGCCAGCAGTTCGATGCTACGGGGTCGTCTTAAAGCTGAAGCTTTCTTT
CDR3aa: CASSSMLRGRLKAEAFF
v_gene: TRBV28
j_gene: TRBJ1-1
len: 17
abundance: .
d_gene: .

CDR3nt: TGCGCCAGCAGCCCGTGGGCCCTCCATGGCTACACCTTC
CDR3aa: CASSPWALHGYTF
v_gene: TRBV5-1
j_gene: TRBJ1-2
len: 13
abundance: once
d_gene: .

CDR3nt: TGCGCCAGCAGCCAAGGACTAGCTAGAAGGTACAATGAGCAGTTCTTC
CDR3aa: CASSQGLARRYNEQFF
v_gene: TRBV4-1
j_gene: TRBJ2-1
len: 16
abundance: .
d_gene: TRBD2

CDR3nt: TGCGCCAGCAGCTTGGGGCAGGGAGGCGAGCAGTACTTC
CDR3aa: CASSLGQGGEQYF
v_gene: TRBV5-1
j_gene: TRBJ2-7
len: 13
abundance: .
d_gene: .

CDR3nt: TGTGCCAGCAGCCCCGCAGGACGGCACCAAGAAGCTTTCTTT
CDR3aa: CASSPAGRHQEAFF
v_gene: TRBV6-5
j_gene: TRBJ1-1
len: 14
abundance: .
d_gene: .

CDR3nt: TGCGCCAGCAGCTTATCAGGGGAAGGCGAGCAGTACTTC
CDR3aa: CASSLSGEGEQYF
v_gene: TRBV5-1
j_gene: TRBJ2-7
len: 13
abundance: .
d_gene: .

CDR3nt: TGTGCCAGCAGCTACACACAGAACGGGGAGCTGTTTTTT
CDR3aa: CASSYTQNGELFF
v_gene: TRBV11-2
j_gene: TRBJ2-2
len: 13
abundance: once
d_gene: .